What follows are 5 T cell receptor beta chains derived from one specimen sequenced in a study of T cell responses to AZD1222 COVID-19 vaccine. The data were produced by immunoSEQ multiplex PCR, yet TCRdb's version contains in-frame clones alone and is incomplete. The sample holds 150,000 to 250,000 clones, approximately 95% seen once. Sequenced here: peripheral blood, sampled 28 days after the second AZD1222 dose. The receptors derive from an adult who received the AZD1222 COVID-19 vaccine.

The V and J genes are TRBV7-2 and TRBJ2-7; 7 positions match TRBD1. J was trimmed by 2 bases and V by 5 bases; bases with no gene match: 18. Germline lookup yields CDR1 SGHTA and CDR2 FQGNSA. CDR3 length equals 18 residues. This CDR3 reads CASSHPRDRVTGTYEQYF. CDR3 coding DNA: TGTGCCAGCAGCCACCCCCGGGACAGAGTAACCGGGACCTACGAGCAGTACTTC.

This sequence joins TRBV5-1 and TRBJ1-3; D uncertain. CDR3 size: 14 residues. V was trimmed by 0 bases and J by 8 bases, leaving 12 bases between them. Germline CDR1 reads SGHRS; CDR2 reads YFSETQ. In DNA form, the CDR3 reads TGCGCCAGCAGCTTGGAGGGTTCGGGTTACACCATATATTTT. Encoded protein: CASSLEGSGYTIYF. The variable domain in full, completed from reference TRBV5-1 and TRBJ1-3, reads KAGVTQTPRYLIKTRGQQVTLSCSPISGHRSVSWYQQTPGQGLQFLFEYFSETQRNKGNFPGRFSGRQFSNSRSEMNVSTLELGDSALYLCASSLEGSGYTIYFGEGSWLTVV.

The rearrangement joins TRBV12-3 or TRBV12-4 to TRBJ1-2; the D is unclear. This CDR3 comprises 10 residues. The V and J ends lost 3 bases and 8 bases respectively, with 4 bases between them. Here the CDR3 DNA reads TGTGCCAGCAGTTTCCCCGGCTACACCTTC. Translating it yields CASSFPGYTF.

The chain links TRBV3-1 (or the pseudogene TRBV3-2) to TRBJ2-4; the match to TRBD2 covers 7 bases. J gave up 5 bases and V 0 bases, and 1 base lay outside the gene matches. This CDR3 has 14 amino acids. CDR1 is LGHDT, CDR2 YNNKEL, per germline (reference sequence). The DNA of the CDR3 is TGTGCCAGCAGCCAAGATGGGGGGGAAAACATTCAGTACTTC. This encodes CASSQDGGENIQYF.

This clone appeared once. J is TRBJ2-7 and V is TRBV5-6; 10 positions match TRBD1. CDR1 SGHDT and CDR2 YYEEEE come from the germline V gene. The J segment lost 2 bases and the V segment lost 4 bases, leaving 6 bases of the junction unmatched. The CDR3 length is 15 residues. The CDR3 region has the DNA TGTGCCAGCAGCGACTCCGGGACAGGGGCCTACGAGCAGTACTTC. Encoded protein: CASSDSGTGAYEQYF.